This T cell receptor (beta chain) originates from a study of patients and donors after allogeneic stem cell transplantation. The CDR3 is 18 amino acids. MiXCR, run by TCRdb on the RT-PCR reads, gives a single entry per CDR3 protein. The sample records about 410,000 distinct CDR3 sequences, 16% being singletons. This clonotype was sampled from a human donor who was either an allogeneic HSCT recipient or a stem cell or donor lymphocyte infusion donor (not recorded which). It is not recorded whose cells these are; they may come from a transplant donor. The genes are TRBV21-1 and TRBJ2-2; TRBD1, the D gene given by the table, was not confirmed from the DNA. TRBV21-1 is noted as a pseudogene. The sequenced sample was blood, either unsorted or a sorted T cell fraction (not recorded which). The CDR3 DNA reads as TGTGCCAGCAGCAAAGGCAGGACAGGGCGGTCGGACACCGGGGAGCTGTTTTTT. Its protein product is CASSKGRTGRSDTGELFF.